A selection of T cell receptor beta chains follows, all from one sample in a study of shared clonotypes between healthy human individuals. TCRdb keeps only in-frame clones here, not all; method: immunoSEQ multiplex PCR. The table lists fewer than 1.6 million clones, roughly 98.5% of them singletons. The sequenced sample consisted of naive CD4+ T cells sorted from blood. These receptors all come from a man in his thirties or forties in good health. The CDR3 runs from the conserved cysteine through the conserved F or W. Each record gives: V gene, J gene, CDR3 protein.

TRBV7-9	TRBJ2-7	CASSSFLDREQYF
TRBV18	TRBJ2-1	CASSPRVSPLLYNEQFF
TRBV5-1	TRBJ2-1	CASSRGTSVLGDEQFF
TRBV28	TRBJ1-5	CASSLLRRFLGQPQHF
TRBV9	TRBJ2-7	CASSPRGRNSYEQYF
TRBV11-1	TRBJ2-3	CASSGTQYF
TRBV28	TRBJ2-5	CASSGTLYQETQYF
TRBV2	TRBJ2-7	CASSESRVPYF
TRBV5-1	TRBJ1-1	CASSPDSFGTEAFF
TRBV18	TRBJ2-5	CASSRSFVSGETQYF
TRBV10-2	TRBJ2-2	CASRRQGSNTGELFF
TRBV28	TRBJ1-2	CASSLSGRGGYGYTF
TRBV19	TRBJ2-5	CASADTQETQYF
TRBV9	TRBJ2-3	CNPRVSDTQYF
TRBV18	TRBJ2-2	CASSRGAARAGELFF
TRBV5-6	TRBJ1-2	CASSLQGRKNYGYTF
TRBV19	TRBJ2-7	CASSIHSGGRAISYEQYF
TRBV4-1	TRBJ2-1	CASSHLPPSGSSKAYNEQFF
TRBV19	TRBJ2-5	CASSYGTTTQYF
TRBV7-2	TRBJ1-2	CASSLMGNGYTF
TRBV27	TRBJ2-7	CASSFAGSSYEQYF
TRBV9	TRBJ2-2	CASSVAGAGTGGFAGELFF
TRBV18	TRBJ1-1	CASSPETEPNTEAFF
TRBV5-5	TRBJ1-3	CASSRDFSGNTIYF
TRBV19	TRBJ2-2	CASRRGIDGELFF
TRBV28	TRBJ2-7	CASSSTQGAYEQYF
TRBV5-1	TRBJ1-1	CASMGRMNTEAFF